This T cell receptor beta chain was found in a study of kidney transplant recipient with SARS-CoV-2 infection. This clonotype has a handful of counts. TCRdb redid the calling of the reads with MiXCR, one entry per CDR3 protein. The table shows fewer than 250,000 distinct CDR3 sequences, with more than 25% occurring only once. After removal of 5 bases from V and 4 bases from J, the junction contained 5 bases not matched to a gene. There are 13 residues in the CDR3. The V gene's germline CDR1 is DFQATT and CDR2 SNEGSKA (reference sequence). The sequence was collected from a male patient aged 25 to 39 who had COVID-19 and was a kidney transplant recipient. The graft donor may have contributed some T cells. This chain connects TRBV20-1 to TRBJ2-1; 7 positions agree with TRBD1. The sample consisted of a blood sample, taken at baseline and on roughly day 120 from a kidney transplant recipient. In nucleotides, the CDR3 is TGCAGTGCTGCCGGGACAGCGTACAATGAGCAGTTCTTC. Amino acid sequence: CSAAGTAYNEQFF.